Described below is a single T cell receptor (beta chain) sequence and its context. Its specificity is not known. The sample comes from a study of T cell responses to AZD1222 COVID-19 vaccine. In the study overall: Second-dose intervals near 4 or 12 weeks were combined. Notes on the study in general: Repertoire samples came only from after the peak T cell response. Spike-wide vaccine-associated CD4 TCRs dominated at 160-218 and 743-854. Baseline seropositives among AZD1222 recipients totaled only six.

Germline loops: CDR1 MDHEN, CDR2 SYDVKM. CDR3 length equals 14 residues. The junction had 5 bases not matched to a gene; V was cut back by 7 bases and J by 3 bases. Data came from immunoSEQ multiplex PCR; TCRdb stores just in-frame clones and leaves some out. This table holds fewer than 200,000 clones, about 87% found once. The origin of this receptor is an adult in good health. The sample consisted of peripheral blood, taken on day 0 of AZD1222 vaccination. The chain is built from TRBV28 and TRBJ1-2; 10 positions agree with TRBD1. As DNA, the CDR3 is TGTGCCAGCAAACGACAGGGGGCTGACTATGGCTACACCTTC. Translating gives CASKRQGADYGYTF.